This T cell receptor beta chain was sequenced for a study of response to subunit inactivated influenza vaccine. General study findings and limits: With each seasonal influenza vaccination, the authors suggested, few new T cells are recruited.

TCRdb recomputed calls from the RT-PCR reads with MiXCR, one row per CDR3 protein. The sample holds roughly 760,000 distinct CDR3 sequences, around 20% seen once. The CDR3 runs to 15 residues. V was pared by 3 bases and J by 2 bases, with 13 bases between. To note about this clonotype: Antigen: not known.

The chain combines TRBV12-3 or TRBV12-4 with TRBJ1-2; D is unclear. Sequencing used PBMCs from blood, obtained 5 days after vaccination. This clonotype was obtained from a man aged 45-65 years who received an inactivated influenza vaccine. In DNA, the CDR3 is TGTGCCAGCAGTTTGAATCAGCGCGCGAACTATGGCTACACCTTC. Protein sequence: CASSLNQRANYGYTF.